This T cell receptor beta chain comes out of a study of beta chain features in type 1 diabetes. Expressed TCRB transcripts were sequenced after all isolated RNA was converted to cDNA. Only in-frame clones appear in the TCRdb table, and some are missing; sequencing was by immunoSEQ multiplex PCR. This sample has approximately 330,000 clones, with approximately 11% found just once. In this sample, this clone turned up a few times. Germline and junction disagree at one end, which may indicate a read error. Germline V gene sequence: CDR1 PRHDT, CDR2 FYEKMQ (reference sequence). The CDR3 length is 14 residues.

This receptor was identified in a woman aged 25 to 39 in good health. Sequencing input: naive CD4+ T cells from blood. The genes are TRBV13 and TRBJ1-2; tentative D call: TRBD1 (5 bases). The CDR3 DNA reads TGTGCCAGCAGCCTAGGGGTCAGAAACTATGGCTACACCTTC. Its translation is CASSLGVRNYGYTF.